The 22 T cell receptor beta chains presented below share a single source sample, sequenced in a study of immune heterogeneity within non-small cell lung tumors. Amplification of TCR beta CDR3 was performed by multiplex PCR with 32 V and 13 J primers. TCRdb reprocessed the multiplex PCR reads via MiXCR and lists one record per CDR3 protein. The sample comprises about 2,900 distinct CDR3 sequences, roughly 45% of which are singletons, and 7.5% to 9% rests with the top ten. Template material comprised bulk tumor genomic DNA at about 610 ng per sample. Several widely spaced biopsies per primary tumor were taken during surgery. Patients underwent curative surgery for non-small cell lung cancer (untreated and newly diagnosed). The sequencing input was lung tumor tissue. These receptors all stem from a woman between 55 and 75 years old with non-small cell lung cancer.

This clonotype turned up a few times. The chain employs TRBV20-1 and TRBJ1-1; tentative D call: TRBD1 (5 bases). V lost 0 bases and J 3 bases, leaving 8 bases between the germline ends. The CDR3 extends over 13 amino acids. Germline CDR1 DFQATT, CDR2 SNEGSKA (reference sequence). This CDR3 is CSARDGADTEAFF. The CDR3, as DNA: TGCAGTGCTAGAGATGGGGCGGACACTGAAGCTTTCTTT.

The gene calls are TRBV30 and TRBJ2-1; 13 positions match TRBD2. V lost 6 bases to trimming and J lost 7 bases; unmatched junction nucleotides: 12. Germline-derived CDR1 and CDR2 are GTSNPN and SVGIG (reference sequence). The CDR3 extends over 16 amino acids. The CDR3 protein is CACSPLGLAGRNEQFF. The CDR3, as DNA: TGTGCCTGTAGTCCCCTGGGACTAGCGGGAAGGAATGAGCAGTTCTTC.

Of note for this clonotype: This clone may be a read error of a much larger clone one base away. V usage is TRBV28 and J usage is TRBJ2-7, with 8 bases fitting TRBD2. Per germline, CDR1 MDHEN and CDR2 SYDVKM. The ends lost 5 bases at V and 3 bases at J; junction bases unmatched: 24. This CDR3 comprises 20 residues. CDR3 residues: CASSTHLGAGELVVGYEQYF. In nucleotides, the CDR3 is TGTGCCAGCAGTACACACTTGGGAGCGGGAGAACTAGTGGTCGGCTACGAGCAGTACTTC.

In this sample, this clonotype turned up once. The gene calls are TRBV12-3 or TRBV12-4 and TRBJ2-7, with D uncertain. V shed 4 bases and J shed 7 bases, with 8 bases lying between them. The CDR3 totals 11 residues. The CDR3 DNA reads TGTGCCAGCAGTTCGGAAAATGAGCAGTACTTC. It translates to CASSSENEQYF.

This rearrangement joins TRBV5-1 to TRBJ2-7; possible D gene TRBD2, 7 bases. This CDR3 region has 16 residues. Trimming cost V 0 bases and J 5 bases, with 18 bases left between them. Per the germline V gene, CDR1 is SGHRS and CDR2 is YFSETQ. CDR3 bases: TGCGCCAGCAGCTTGGCCAGAGGGGGAGGGTACAACGAGCAGTACTTC. This translates into CASSLARGGGYNEQYF.

The CDR3 DNA reads as TGCAGTGCTTTCTCCGCGAGGGGCGATTATCAGCCCCAGCATTTT. Protein: CSAFSARGDYQPQHF. The chain is built from TRBV20-1 and TRBJ1-5; a weak D match, TRBD1 (5 bases). The CDR3 sequence is 15 residues long. Between the trimmed V and J ends, which lost 5 bases and 5 bases, there was a span of 19 bases. The germline V gene encodes CDR1 DFQATT and CDR2 SNEGSKA (reference sequence).

The V gene is TRBV11-2, the J gene TRBJ2-1; D uncertain. CDR3 length: 13 residues. Trimming pared 4 bases from V and 5 bases from J, leaving 9 bases between. CDR1 SGHAT and CDR2 FQNNGV come from the germline V gene. CDR3 sequence reads: CASSSSANNEQFF. In DNA form, the CDR3 reads TGTGCCAGCAGCTCGAGCGCGAACAATGAGCAGTTCTTC.

This clonotype was seen only a few times. The chain is built from TRBV12-3 or TRBV12-4 and TRBJ2-1, with TRBD2 matching over 12 bases. V was clipped by 2 bases and J by 7 bases; unmatched bases: 3. The CDR3 extends over 15 amino acids. For the CDR3, the DNA is TGTGCCAGCAGTTTAAGGACTAGCGGGGCGAATGAGCAGTTCTTC. The encoded protein is CASSLRTSGANEQFF.

Only a few counts were recorded for this clonotype. The chain combines TRBV4-2 with TRBJ2-3; D remains ambiguous. Germline CDR1 is LGHNA and CDR2 is YNFKEQ. The CDR3 is made up of 15 amino acids. Trimming took 2 bases from V and 0 from J, leaving 9 bases between them. The CDR3 sequence is CASSQKALSTDTQYF. The CDR3 coding sequence is TGTGCCAGCAGCCAAAAAGCGTTGAGCACAGATACGCAGTATTTT.

The V gene is TRBV5-1, the J gene TRBJ2-7; D gene unclear. CDR3 size: 12 residues. The V end lost 0 bases, the J end lost 3 bases, and 4 bases lay between the germline ends. Germline V gene data show CDR1 as SGHRS and CDR2 as YFSETQ. The CDR3 DNA sequence: TGCGCCAGCAGCTTGGTCGGCTACGAGCAGTACTTC. This gives the protein CASSLVGYEQYF.

This clonotype was counted only a few times. This chain uses TRBV6-2 or TRBV6-3 with TRBJ2-7; 9 nucleotides match TRBD2. CDR3 length: 13 residues. Germline V gene data show CDR1 as MNHEY and CDR2 as SVGEGT. With 8 bases clipped from V and 2 bases from J, the junction kept 4 bases outside the gene matches. The DNA of the CDR3 is TGTGCCAGCGTGCTAGCGGGGACCTACGAGCAGTACTTC. Protein sequence: CASVLAGTYEQYF.

Only a few counts were recorded for this clonotype. This chain joins TRBV6-5 and TRBJ1-6; D gene ambiguous. Germline V gene lookup returns CDR1 MNHEY and CDR2 SVGAGI. The CDR3 is made up of 15 amino acids. Trimming took off 0 bases at V and 7 bases at J, with 10 bases between the two ends. The CDR3 loop is CASSYSGLGNSPLHF. Here the CDR3 DNA reads TGTGCCAGCAGTTACTCGGGGTTAGGCAATTCACCCCTCCACTTT.

The rearrangement joins TRBV10-1 to TRBJ2-1; D remains ambiguous. Trimming took 0 bases from V and 6 from J, leaving 6 bases between them. In germline, CDR1 is WNHNN, CDR2 SYGVQD (reference sequence). The CDR3 totals 13 residues. The CDR3 DNA follows: TGCGCCAGCAGTGAGTCGGGGTTCAATGAGCAGTTCTTC. It yields the protein CASSESGFNEQFF.

The chain recombines TRBV12-3 or TRBV12-4 with TRBJ1-1; 12 bases agree with TRBD1. The length of the CDR3 is 16 residues. V lost 5 bases to trimming and J lost 1 base; unmatched junction nucleotides: 5. The CDR3 region is CASSPGTGGSNTEAFF. The CDR3 DNA sequence: TGTGCCAGCAGTCCCGGGACAGGGGGCTCGAACACTGAAGCTTTCTTT.

This chain joins TRBV5-1 and TRBJ2-2, with 7 nucleotides matching TRBD2. This CDR3 is 16 amino acids long. V lost 1 base, J lost 0 bases, and 3 bases stayed unmatched. CDR1 is SGHRS, CDR2 YFSETQ, per germline. CDR3 nucleotides: TGCGCCAGCAGCTTGTGGGGAGGGGCGAACACCGGGGAGCTGTTTTTT. Its translation is CASSLWGGANTGELFF.

The chain recombines TRBV6-1 with TRBJ2-7, with 9 bases matching TRBD1. V gave up 2 bases and J gave up 6 bases; unmatched junction bases: 8. Germline lookup yields CDR1 MNHNS and CDR2 SASEGT. The CDR3 has 15 residues. CDR3 in amino acids: CASSERWDRAAEQYF. For the CDR3, the DNA is TGTGCCAGCAGTGAAAGATGGGACAGGGCAGCCGAGCAGTACTTC.

This clonotype was seen only a few times. The chain is built from TRBV19 and TRBJ1-1; D is ambiguous. The V and J ends lost 1 base and 3 bases respectively, with 15 bases between them. The CDR3 is 16 amino acids. Germline CDR1 is LNHDA and CDR2 is SQIVND (reference sequence). This chain's CDR3 is CASSIGQPRMDTEAFF. The CDR3 DNA is TGTGCCAGTAGTATAGGGCAGCCGCGGATGGACACTGAAGCTTTCTTT. Combining the CDR3 with reference TRBV19 and TRBJ1-1 gives the whole variable domain DGGITQSPKYLFRKEGQNVTLSCEQNLNHDAMYWYRQDPGQGLRLIYYSQIVNDFQKGDIAEGYSVSREKKESFPLTVTSAQKNPTAFYLCASSIGQPRMDTEAFFGQGTRLTVV.

By share, this clonotype counts as large (0.1 to 1%). The V and J genes are TRBV20-1 and TRBJ2-7, with TRBD2 matching over 10 bases. This CDR3 spans 15 amino acids. V lost 1 base, J lost 4 bases, and 7 bases stayed unmatched. Germline V gives CDR1 DFQATT, CDR2 SNEGSKA (reference sequence). The CDR3 here is CSARGLAGAWYEQYF. CDR3 bases: TGCAGTGCTAGAGGCCTAGCGGGAGCATGGTACGAGCAGTACTTC.

The chain is built from TRBV27 and TRBJ2-1; 7 bases align to TRBD2. Looked up from germline, CDR1 is MNHEY and CDR2 is SMNVEV (reference sequence). The V gene end was trimmed by 3 bases and the J gene end by 8 bases; junction bases not matched to a gene: 10. The CDR3 has 15 amino acids. Here the CDR3 DNA reads TGTGCCAGCAGTTTGGCGGGCGGGAGTGTCGATGAGCAGTTCTTC. Its protein product is CASSLAGGSVDEQFF.

The sample holds a few counts of this clonotype. The rearrangement uses TRBV6-1 and TRBJ2-1; D ambiguous. This CDR3 is 17 amino acids long. V dropped 4 bases and J dropped 2 bases, with 18 bases sitting between them. CDR1 is MNHNS, CDR2 SASEGT, per germline. CDR3 in amino acids: CASSVGKEAGAYNEQFF. CDR3 coding DNA: TGTGCCAGCAGTGTAGGTAAGGAAGCTGGGGCCTACAATGAGCAGTTCTTC.

There are a few counts of this clonotype. The genes are TRBV28 and TRBJ2-7, with D tentatively TRBD1 (5 bases). V lost 3 bases to trimming and J lost 1 base, with 10 bases between them. The CDR3 runs 14 residues. CDR1 MDHEN and CDR2 SYDVKM come from the germline V gene. CDR3 residues: CASSFFRTSYEQYF. The DNA for the CDR3 is TGTGCCAGCAGTTTTTTTAGGACATCCTACGAGCAGTACTTC. The whole variable domain, remainder taken from reference TRBV28 and TRBJ2-7, is DVKVTQSSRYLVKRTGEKVFLECVQDMDHENMFWYRQDPGLGLRLIYFSYDVKMKEKGDIPEGYSVSREKKERFSLILESASTNQTSMYLCASSFFRTSYEQYFGPGTRLTVT.

This chain links TRBV27 with TRBJ2-1; tentative D call: TRBD2 (6 bases). With 3 bases removed from V and 6 bases from J, the gap between germline ends came to 21 bases. This CDR3 contains 17 residues. CDR1 is MNHEY and CDR2 is SMNVEV in the germline V gene (reference sequence). CDR3 sequence: CASSLGPPGLTTNEQFF. In DNA, the CDR3 is TGTGCCAGCAGTTTGGGACCCCCGGGACTCACGACCAATGAGCAGTTCTTC.